Below are 5 T cell receptor beta chains sequenced from a single sample in a study of technical replicates of blood from several donors. Sequencing used immunoSEQ multiplex PCR; TCRdb keeps in-frame clones, though not all of them. This table holds about 61,000 clones, roughly 97% found once. Sequencing was done on a sample of T cells isolated from PBMCs. The receptors here all came from a human donor in good health.

The CDR3: CASKRERGYTF. The DNA for the CDR3 is TGCGCCAGCAAGAGGGAAAGGGGCTACACCTTC. V and J are TRBV5-1 and TRBJ1-2, with D uncertain. Trimming removed 6 bases at V and 8 bases at J, with 11 bases between. The CDR3 totals 11 residues. CDR1 and CDR2 (germline): SGHRS, YFSETQ. Complete variable domain (other parts from reference TRBV5-1 and TRBJ1-2): KAGVTQTPRYLIKTRGQQVTLSCSPISGHRSVSWYQQTPGQGLQFLFEYFSETQRNKGNFPGRFSGRQFSNSRSEMNVSTLELGDSALYLCASKRERGYTFGSGTRLTVV.

V gene TRBV5-1 combines with J gene TRBJ2-7; TRBD1 matches at 9 bases. The junction had 13 bases not matched to a gene; V was cut back by 7 bases and J by 5 bases. This CDR3 region has 15 residues. Germline-derived CDR1 and CDR2 are SGHRS and YFSETQ. In nucleotides, the CDR3 is TGCGCCAGCCGACGTCCCGGGACAGGGAGCAACGAGCAGTACTTC. Translation: CASRRPGTGSNEQYF.

For the CDR3, the DNA is TGTGCCAGCAGCACGGACAGGGGTGACATTCAGTACTTC. It translates to CASSTDRGDIQYF. The chain combines TRBV6-1 with TRBJ2-4, with TRBD1 matching over 9 bases. From germline, CDR1 is MNHNS and CDR2 SASEGT. CDR3 length equals 13 residues. V shed 6 bases and J 8 bases; nucleotides not matched to a gene: 5.

The chain uses TRBV27 and TRBJ1-3; possible D gene TRBD1, 6 bases. The CDR3 is made up of 16 amino acids. CDR1 and CDR2 (germline): MNHEY, SMNVEV (reference sequence). Trimming removed 8 bases at V and 2 bases at J, with 19 bases between. The CDR3 bases are TGTGCCAGCGCTACAGCGCGGGGGGCAGCTGGAAACACCATATATTTT. This translates into CASATARGAAGNTIYF.

This CDR3 reads CASSHNPPRGGSNARRDNEQFF. In nucleotides, the CDR3 is TGTGCCAGCAGCCATAACCCACCCCGGGGGGGGTCGAATGCCCGTCGGGACAATGAGCAGTTCTTC. The J gene is TRBJ2-1, the V gene TRBV14; 8 nucleotides align to TRBD2. The CDR3 has 22 residues. Losses at the gene ends were 3 bases for V and 5 bases for J; bases not matched to a gene: 27. Per germline, CDR1 SGHDN and CDR2 FVKESK.